These 2 T cell receptor beta chains were all obtained from the same sample, sequenced in a study of T cell changes during pregnancy in multiple sclerosis. Method: immunoSEQ multiplex PCR; TCRdb's copy keeps in-frame clones and lacks some. The sample shows around 120,000 clones, roughly nine tenths of them seen only once. Material: peripheral blood, obtained after pregnancy. The receptor source for this set is a female donor with multiple sclerosis, enrolled in a pregnancy study.

The V call is TRBV2, the J call TRBJ2-5; possibly TRBD2 for D (5 bases). Germline V CDR1 and CDR2: SNHLY, FYNNEI. This CDR3 comprises 14 residues. Trimming stripped 1 base from V and 5 bases from J, with 11 bases between. DNA for the CDR3: TGTGCCAGCAGTGAAGTAGGACTTACTGAGACCCAGTACTTC. It encodes CASSEVGLTETQYF.

V is TRBV29-1 and J is TRBJ2-1; 11 nucleotides agree with TRBD1. CDR3 size: 14 residues. CDR1 is SQVTM, CDR2 ANQGSEA, per germline. V shed 6 bases and J 6 bases; nucleotides not matched to a gene: 7. In nucleotides, the CDR3 is TGCAGCGTCCGGACAGGGGGCGCCGGCAATGAGCAGTTCTTC. It specifies CSVRTGGAGNEQFF.